These T cell receptor beta chains were read from a single sample in a study of cytomegalovirus exposure and HLA in healthy donors. Clones were sequenced by immunoSEQ multiplex PCR, and TCRdb holds only the in-frame ones, with some missing. The profile shows around 190,000 clones, around 90% of them singletons. The sequenced sample was PBMCs. All receptors derive from a boy under 10 years old in good health and CMV-seronegative. CDR3s include the opening cysteine and the closing phenylalanine or tryptophan.

j_call: TRBJ1-1; v_call: TRBV6-1; cdr3_aa: CASSPYWDNAEAFF
j_call: TRBJ2-7; v_call: TRBV28; cdr3_aa: CASRAGGYEQYF
j_call: TRBJ2-7; v_call: TRBV5-1; cdr3_aa: CASSLETGWSSYEQYF
j_call: TRBJ2-1; v_call: TRBV2; cdr3_aa: CASSGGQSRQFF
j_call: TRBJ1-3; v_call: TRBV5-5; cdr3_aa: CASSFVLGGDGNTIYF
j_call: TRBJ2-5; v_call: TRBV28; cdr3_aa: CASSLQGALETQYF
j_call: TRBJ2-7; v_call: TRBV12-1; cdr3_aa: CASSLGLAGNYEQYF
j_call: TRBJ2-3; v_call: TRBV30; cdr3_aa: CAWSVQGGGRTDTQYF
j_call: TRBJ2-2; v_call: TRBV28; cdr3_aa: CASSVRQGTNTGELFF
j_call: TRBJ2-7; v_call: TRBV7-2; cdr3_aa: CASSFYASAYEQYF
j_call: TRBJ1-3; v_call: TRBV7-9; cdr3_aa: CSAHVDRGGNTIYF
j_call: TRBJ1-1; v_call: TRBV18; cdr3_aa: CASSPGQGMLF
j_call: TRBJ1-1; v_call: TRBV2; cdr3_aa: CASSGPGQGSTEAFF
j_call: TRBJ2-4; v_call: TRBV6-6; cdr3_aa: CASSPTGLAKNIQYF
j_call: TRBJ2-7; v_call: TRBV6-5; cdr3_aa: CASRSGSNEQYF
j_call: TRBJ2-5; v_call: TRBV28; cdr3_aa: CASSLPSGRVGETQYF
j_call: TRBJ2-5; v_call: TRBV5-1; cdr3_aa: CASSLDWGLGAQYF
j_call: TRBJ1-4; v_call: TRBV5-1; cdr3_aa: CASSLFAATNEKLFF
j_call: TRBJ1-2; v_call: TRBV5-1; cdr3_aa: CASSLTGPYGYTF
j_call: TRBJ2-3; v_call: TRBV12-5; cdr3_aa: CASGLGTASTDTQYF
j_call: TRBJ2-7; v_call: TRBV6-1; cdr3_aa: CASRAGTAISYEQYF
j_call: TRBJ1-4; v_call: TRBV5-1; cdr3_aa: CASSLGPGRGNEKLFF
j_call: TRBJ2-1; v_call: TRBV7-9; cdr3_aa: CASSRLAGVDEQFF
j_call: TRBJ2-7; v_call: TRBV5-4; cdr3_aa: CASSLSGLPYEQYF
j_call: TRBJ2-7; v_call: TRBV4-1; cdr3_aa: CASSQDRGHGRSGSPYEQYF
j_call: TRBJ2-3; v_call: TRBV5-4; cdr3_aa: CASSLERGSTDTQYF
j_call: TRBJ2-3; v_call: TRBV7-3; cdr3_aa: CASSLGTTDTQYF
j_call: TRBJ1-5; v_call: TRBV19; cdr3_aa: CASSPRGASNQPQHF
j_call: TRBJ2-3; v_call: TRBV4-1; cdr3_aa: CASSHEDRFYTDTQYF
j_call: NA; v_call: TRBV20-1; cdr3_aa: CSAEVTGEQYF
j_call: TRBJ2-3; v_call: TRBV27; cdr3_aa: CASSLSLPLAGGRGYTQYF
j_call: TRBJ1-1; v_call: TRBV7-9; cdr3_aa: CASSVGGTEAFF
j_call: TRBJ2-7; v_call: TRBV29-1; cdr3_aa: CSVAEQGADEQYF
j_call: TRBJ2-5; v_call: TRBV11-3; cdr3_aa: CASRGTSGKETQYF
j_call: TRBJ1-4; v_call: TRBV2; cdr3_aa: CAGNRQKNEKLFF
j_call: TRBJ1-6; v_call: TRBV30; cdr3_aa: CAWKDHRGFGNSPLHF
j_call: TRBJ2-7; v_call: TRBV10-3; cdr3_aa: CAISESPGIYEQYF
j_call: TRBJ1-1; v_call: TRBV18; cdr3_aa: CASSPPNSPMNTEAFF
j_call: TRBJ2-3; v_call: TRBV28; cdr3_aa: CASSFAGASTQYF
j_call: TRBJ2-6; v_call: TRBV11-1; cdr3_aa: CASSVGGRASGANVLTF